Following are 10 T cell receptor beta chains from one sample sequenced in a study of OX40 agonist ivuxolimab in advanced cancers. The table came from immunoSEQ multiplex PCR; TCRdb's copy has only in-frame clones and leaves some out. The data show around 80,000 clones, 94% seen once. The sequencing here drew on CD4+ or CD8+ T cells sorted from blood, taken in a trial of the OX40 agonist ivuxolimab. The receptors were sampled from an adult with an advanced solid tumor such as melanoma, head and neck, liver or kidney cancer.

For the CDR3, the DNA is TGCGCCAGCAGCTTTCTAGCGGAAACCCCCTACGAGCAGTACTTC. Translation gives CASSFLAETPYEQYF. The V call is TRBV5-1, the J call TRBJ2-7; 7 nucleotides align to TRBD2. This CDR3 is 15 amino acids long. CDR1 SGHRS and CDR2 YFSETQ come from the germline V gene. V gave up 2 bases and J gave up 2 bases; unmatched junction bases: 7. Supplemented by reference TRBV5-1 and TRBJ2-7, the full variable domain reads KAGVTQTPRYLIKTRGQQVTLSCSPISGHRSVSWYQQTPGQGLQFLFEYFSETQRNKGNFPGRFSGRQFSNSRSEMNVSTLELGDSALYLCASSFLAETPYEQYFGPGTRLTVT.

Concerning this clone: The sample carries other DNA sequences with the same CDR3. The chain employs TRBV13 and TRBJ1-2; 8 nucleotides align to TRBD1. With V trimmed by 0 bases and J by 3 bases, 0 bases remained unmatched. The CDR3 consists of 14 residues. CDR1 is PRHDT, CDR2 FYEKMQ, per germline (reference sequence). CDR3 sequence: CASSLGTGDYGYTF. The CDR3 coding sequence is TGTGCCAGCAGCTTAGGGACAGGGGACTATGGCTACACCTTC.

The CDR3 region is CASSYSQYQETQYF. Here the CDR3 DNA reads TGTGCCAGCAGTTACTCCCAGTACCAAGAGACCCAGTACTTC. V and J are TRBV6-5 and TRBJ2-5; unclear D gene. CDR1 MNHEY and CDR2 SVGAGI come from the germline V gene. The CDR3 runs to 14 residues. Trimming took off 0 bases at V and 0 bases at J, with 5 bases between the two ends.

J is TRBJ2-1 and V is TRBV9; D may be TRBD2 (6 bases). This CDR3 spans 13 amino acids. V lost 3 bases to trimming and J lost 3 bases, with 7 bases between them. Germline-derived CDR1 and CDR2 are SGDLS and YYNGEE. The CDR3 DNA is TGTGCCAGCAGCGGGGGGGACTACAATGAGCAGTTCTTC. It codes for CASSGGDYNEQFF.

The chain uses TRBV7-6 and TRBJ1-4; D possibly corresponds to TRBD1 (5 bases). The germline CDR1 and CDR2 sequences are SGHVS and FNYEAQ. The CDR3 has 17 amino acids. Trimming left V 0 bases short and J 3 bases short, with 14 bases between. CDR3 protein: CASSLAAGRGANEKLFF. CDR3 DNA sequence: TGTGCCAGCAGCTTAGCGGCAGGGAGGGGAGCTAATGAAAAACTGTTTTTT. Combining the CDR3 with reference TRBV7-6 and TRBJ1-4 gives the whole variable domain GAGVSQSPRYKVTKRGQDVALRCDPISGHVSLYWYRQALGQGPEFLTYFNYEAQQDKSGLPNDRFSAERPEGSISTLTIQRTEQRDSAMYRCASSLAAGRGANEKLFFGSGTQLSVL.

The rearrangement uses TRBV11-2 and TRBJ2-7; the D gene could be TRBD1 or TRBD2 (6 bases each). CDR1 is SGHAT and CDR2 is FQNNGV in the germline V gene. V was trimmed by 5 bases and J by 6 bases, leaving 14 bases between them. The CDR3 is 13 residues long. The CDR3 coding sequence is TGTGCCAGCAGCCTCGGGGGCAGGCTCGAGCAGTACTTC. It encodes CASSLGGRLEQYF.

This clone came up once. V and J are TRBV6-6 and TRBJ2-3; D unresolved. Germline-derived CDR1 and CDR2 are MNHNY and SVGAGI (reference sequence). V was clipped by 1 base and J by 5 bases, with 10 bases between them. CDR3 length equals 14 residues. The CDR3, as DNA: TGTGCCAGCAGTTACTTCGGAGAGATAGATACGCAGTATTTT. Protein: CASSYFGEIDTQYF.

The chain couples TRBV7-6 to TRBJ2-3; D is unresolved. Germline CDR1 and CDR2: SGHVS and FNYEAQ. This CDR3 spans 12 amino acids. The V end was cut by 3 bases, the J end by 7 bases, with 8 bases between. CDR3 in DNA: TGTGCCAGCAGCTTGGATAGTAATACGCAGTATTTT. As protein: CASSLDSNTQYF.

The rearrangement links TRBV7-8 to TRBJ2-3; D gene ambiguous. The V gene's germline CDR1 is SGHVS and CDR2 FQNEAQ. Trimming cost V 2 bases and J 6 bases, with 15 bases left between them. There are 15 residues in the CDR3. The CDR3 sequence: CASSLNRGPWDTQYF. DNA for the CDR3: TGTGCCAGCAGCTTAAATCGTGGGCCCTGGGATACGCAGTATTTT.

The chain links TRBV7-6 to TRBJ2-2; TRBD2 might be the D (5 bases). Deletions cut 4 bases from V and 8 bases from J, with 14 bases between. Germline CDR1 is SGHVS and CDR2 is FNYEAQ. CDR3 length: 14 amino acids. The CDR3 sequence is CASSSLLGEGELFF. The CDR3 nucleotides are TGTGCCAGCAGCTCCTTACTCGGGGAGGGGGAGCTGTTTTTT.